This T cell receptor beta chain was sequenced in a study of OX40 agonist ivuxolimab in advanced cancers. TCRdb keeps only in-frame clones here, not all; method: immunoSEQ multiplex PCR. Here the sample spans around 35,000 clones, 86% being singletons. The CDR3 is 13 amino acids. V shed 5 bases and J shed 9 bases, with 14 bases lying between them. Germline V gives CDR1 MRHNA, CDR2 SNTAGT. This chain links TRBV6-4 with TRBJ2-1, with D tentatively TRBD1 (6 bases). The source material was CD4+ or CD8+ T cells sorted from blood, sampled in a trial of the OX40 agonist ivuxolimab. The sequence was collected from an adult with an advanced solid tumor such as melanoma, head and neck, liver or kidney cancer. This chain's CDR3 is CASSNNRVSEQFF. DNA for the CDR3: TGTGCCAGCAGTAATAACAGGGTATCTGAGCAGTTCTTC.